One and the same sample provided the 26 T cell receptor beta chains below, sequenced in a study of cytomegalovirus exposure and HLA in healthy donors. A multiplex PCR was run with 60 Vbeta primers and 13 Jbeta primers. The data were produced by immunoSEQ multiplex PCR, yet TCRdb's version contains in-frame clones alone and is incomplete. The table lists 150,000 or so clones, around 80% of them singletons. Sequenced material: PBMCs. The receptors stem from a male donor in good health and CMV-seropositive.

CDR3 region: CASTGRLDTGELFF. CDR3 DNA sequence: TGTGCCAGTACCGGGAGGCTAGACACCGGGGAGCTGTTTTTT. The V gene is TRBV19, the J gene TRBJ2-2; 7 nucleotides match TRBD2. This CDR3 spans 14 amino acids. Trimming at V came to 7 bases and at J to 3 bases, leaving 5 bases not matched to a gene. The germline CDR1 and CDR2 sequences are LNHDA and SQIVND (reference sequence). The whole variable domain, filled in from reference TRBV19 and TRBJ2-2, reads DGGITQSPKYLFRKEGQNVTLSCEQNLNHDAMYWYRQDPGQGLRLIYYSQIVNDFQKGDIAEGYSVSREKKESFPLTVTSAQKNPTAFYLCASTGRLDTGELFFGEGSRLTVL.

The CDR3 loop reads CASSLVGTSGRNEQFF. CDR3 DNA sequence: TGTGCCAGCAGCTTAGTTGGGACTAGCGGGCGCAATGAGCAGTTCTTC. The chain couples TRBV11-3 to TRBJ2-1, with 12 bases lining up with TRBD2. The junction had 4 bases not matched to a gene; V was cut back by 1 base and J by 6 bases. This CDR3 has 16 amino acids. Germline CDR1 and CDR2: SGHNT and YENEEA.

This clone was counted between two and nine times. This chain connects TRBV11-2 to TRBJ2-7; 7 nucleotides match TRBD1. The CDR3 runs to 15 residues. Unmatched junction bases numbered 8, after V lost 6 bases and J lost 0 bases. Germline CDR1 is SGHAT and CDR2 is FQNNGV. The CDR3 region has the DNA TGTGCCAGCAGACGGCCCGGGACAGTCTCCTACGAGCAGTACTTC. Translating it yields CASRRPGTVSYEQYF.

The chain combines TRBV7-9 with TRBJ1-1, with D hard to call. The CDR3 extends over 13 amino acids. Trimming shortened V by 1 base and J by 1 base, and 4 bases separated the two germline ends. The germline V gene encodes CDR1 SEHNR and CDR2 FQNEAQ (reference sequence). CDR3 sequence (DNA): TGTGCCAGCAGCTTAGGCGCGAACACTGAAGCTTTCTTT. Translated: CASSLGANTEAFF.

The chain employs TRBV9 and TRBJ2-1, with 8 positions matching TRBD2. CDR1 is SGDLS and CDR2 is YYNGEE in the germline V gene. V lost 3 bases to trimming and J lost 7 bases; unmatched junction nucleotides: 12. The CDR3 length is 16 residues. The CDR3 here is CASSAVGREVLNEQFF. The CDR3 DNA follows: TGTGCCAGCAGCGCCGTGGGGCGGGAGGTACTGAATGAGCAGTTCTTC.

The rearrangement joins TRBV9 to TRBJ1-1, with 10 bases lining up with TRBD1. V trimming: 4 bases; J trimming: 7 bases; junction bases outside the gene matches: 10. The germline V gene has CDR1 SGDLS and CDR2 YYNGEE. The CDR3 totals 15 residues. This chain's CDR3 is CASSLKTGGLGEAFF. The CDR3 DNA is TGTGCCAGCAGCTTAAAGACAGGGGGCTTAGGTGAAGCTTTCTTT.

In its sample, this clone was seen once. The chain links TRBV7-9 to TRBJ2-3; weak D call: TRBD1 (6 bases). V gave up 2 bases and J gave up 6 bases, with 12 bases separating them. The CDR3 has 14 residues. From germline, CDR1 is SEHNR and CDR2 FQNEAQ (reference sequence). Here the CDR3 reads CASSLMGAGDTQYF. The DNA of the CDR3 is TGTGCCAGCAGCTTAATGGGGGCCGGGGATACGCAGTATTTT.

The rearrangement joins TRBV7-9 to TRBJ2-5, with TRBD1 as a possible D gene (6 bases). The end of the DNA is better explained by TRBJ2-7, so the J call may be wrong. Germline V gives CDR1 SEHNR, CDR2 FQNEAQ (reference sequence). The CDR3 has 14 residues. The CDR3 here is CASSSRTDAYEQYF. CDR3 sequence (DNA): TGTGCCAGCAGCTCACGGACAGATGCCTACGAGCAGTACTTC.

V and J are TRBV27 and TRBJ2-3, with unresolved D. Trimming cost V 5 bases and J 0 bases, with 15 bases left between them. Germline assignment: CDR1 MNHEY and CDR2 SMNVEV (reference sequence). This CDR3 is built from 16 residues. The CDR3 loop is CASSQLMIVSTDTQYF. Written as DNA, the CDR3 is TGTGCCAGCAGTCAACTTATGATCGTCAGCACAGATACGCAGTATTTT.

The V and J genes are TRBV19 and TRBJ1-4, with D possibly being TRBD1 (5 bases). V was clipped by 5 bases and J by 7 bases, with 8 bases between them. Germline CDR1 reads LNHDA; CDR2 reads SQIVND (reference sequence). The length of the CDR3 is 12 residues. Here the CDR3 reads CASSLGLEKLFF. Here the CDR3 DNA reads TGTGCCAGTAGTTTGGGACTTGAAAAACTGTTTTTT.

The chain uses TRBV28 and TRBJ2-1; 11 nucleotides agree with TRBD2. This CDR3 comprises 16 residues. The ends lost 7 bases at V and 7 bases at J; junction bases unmatched: 12. Germline CDR1 is MDHEN and CDR2 is SYDVKM. The CDR3 spells CASMQTGLADLNEQFF. The CDR3 DNA reads as TGTGCCAGCATGCAGACGGGACTAGCGGACCTTAATGAGCAGTTCTTC.

The chain has TRBV10-3 and TRBJ1-2; the match to TRBD1 covers 7 bases. Trimming removed 6 bases from V and 2 bases from J; junction bases left unmatched: 3. The CDR3 has 13 residues. Germline V gives CDR1 ENHRY, CDR2 SYGVKD. CDR3 nucleotides: TGTGCCATCAGAGGGACAGAAAACTATGGCTACACCTTC. This codes for CAIRGTENYGYTF.

V gene TRBV5-4 combines with J gene TRBJ2-1, with TRBD2 matching over 12 bases. This CDR3 contains 15 residues. The germline V gene encodes CDR1 SGHNT and CDR2 YYREEE (reference sequence). After removal of 2 bases from V and 5 bases from J, the junction contained 2 bases not matched to a gene. CDR3 in DNA: TGTGCCAGCAGCTTTCTAGCGGGAGGGGACAATGAGCAGTTCTTC. Residues: CASSFLAGGDNEQFF.

The chain combines TRBV11-2 with TRBJ1-2, with TRBD1 identical over 9 bases. This CDR3 has 13 residues. The V gene end was trimmed by 5 bases and the J gene end by 6 bases; junction bases not matched to a gene: 4. Germline V gene sequence: CDR1 SGHAT, CDR2 FQNNGV. The DNA for the CDR3 is TGTGCCAGCAGCCAGGGACAGGGCCATGGCTACACCTTC. It codes for CASSQGQGHGYTF. Complete variable domain (other parts from reference TRBV11-2 and TRBJ1-2): EAGVAQSPRYKIIEKRQSVAFWCNPISGHATLYWYQQILGQGPKLLIQFQNNGVVDDSQLPKDRFSAERLKGVDSTLKIQPAKLEDSAVYLCASSQGQGHGYTFGSGTRLTVV.

The chain has TRBV11-1 and TRBJ2-1; a weak D match, TRBD2 (6 bases). The CDR3 consists of 16 residues. Germline CDR1 SGHAT, CDR2 FQDESV (reference sequence). V dropped 4 bases and J dropped 8 bases, with 21 bases sitting between them. The CDR3 region has the DNA TGTGCCAGCAGCTCCGGGAGCCTTACTACCTTGGATGAGCAGTTCTTC. This gives the protein CASSSGSLTTLDEQFF. Together with reference TRBV11-1 and TRBJ2-1, the CDR3 gives the full variable domain: EAEVAQSPRYKITEKSQAVAFWCDPISGHATLYWYRQILGQGPELLVQFQDESVVDDSQLPKDRFSAERLKGVDSTLKIQPAELGDSAMYLCASSSGSLTTLDEQFFGPGTRLTVL.

This clone was picked up one time. V and J are TRBV18 and TRBJ1-6, with D possibly TRBD1 on 6 matching bases. The CDR3 loop spans 14 amino acids. Germline CDR1 KGHSH, CDR2 LQKENI. V dropped 5 bases and J dropped 10 bases, with 15 bases sitting between them. The CDR3 DNA reads TGTGCCAGCTCATCCGGGGGGCTATCATCACCCCTCCACTTT. This translates into CASSSGGLSSPLHF.

The chain couples TRBV27 to TRBJ1-5; D not resolved. From germline, CDR1 is MNHEY and CDR2 SMNVEV (reference sequence). With 0 bases removed from V and 5 bases from J, the gap between germline ends came to 11 bases. CDR3 size: 15 residues. CDR3 loop: CASSLSSGKHQPQHF. The CDR3 coding sequence is TGTGCCAGCAGTTTATCTTCCGGGAAACATCAGCCCCAGCATTTT.

The chain joins TRBV18 to TRBJ2-7, with 7 bases fitting TRBD2. Germline CDR1 KGHSH, CDR2 LQKENI. With V trimmed by 6 bases and J by 1 base, 12 bases remained unmatched. The CDR3 is 16 residues long. The CDR3 spells CASSPRVAGRSYEQYF. As DNA, the CDR3 is TGTGCCAGCTCCCCAAGAGTAGCCGGGAGGTCCTACGAGCAGTACTTC.

The chain combines TRBV12-5 with TRBJ2-1; TRBD1 is a possible D gene (5 bases). The germline V gene has CDR1 LGHNT and CDR2 FRNRAP. The CDR3 is 13 amino acids. V gave up 1 base and J gave up 9 bases, with 10 bases separating them. The chain's CDR3 is CASGLGQGREQFF. The CDR3 coding sequence is TGTGCTAGTGGTTTGGGGCAGGGTCGTGAGCAGTTCTTC.

The gene calls are TRBV7-9 and TRBJ1-3; D perhaps matches TRBD1 (5 bases). The CDR3 runs to 15 residues. Trimming cost V 5 bases and J 4 bases, with 15 bases left between them. Germline CDR1 reads SEHNR; CDR2 reads FQNEAQ (reference sequence). The CDR3 DNA is TGTGCCAGCAGCACCGTTGGGGGGTCCGGAAACACCATATATTTT. Its protein product is CASSTVGGSGNTIYF.

This rearrangement joins TRBV7-9 to TRBJ1-4; 10 nucleotides align to TRBD1. After removal of 1 base from V and 5 bases from J, the junction contained 7 bases not matched to a gene. Germline V gene sequence: CDR1 SEHNR, CDR2 FQNEAQ (reference sequence). The CDR3 consists of 17 residues. CDR3 in amino acids: CASSLGDRGRRNEKLFF. CDR3 nucleotide sequence: TGTGCCAGCAGCTTAGGCGACAGGGGGCGCCGGAATGAAAAACTGTTTTTT.

V gene TRBV30 combines with J gene TRBJ2-7; D is uncertain. The CDR3 sequence is 12 residues long. Per the germline V gene, CDR1 is GTSNPN and CDR2 is SVGIG (reference sequence). V shed 2 bases and J shed 3 bases, with 8 bases lying between them. The CDR3 nucleotides are TGTGCCTGGAGTAGCGACCTCTACGAGCAGTACTTC. It specifies CAWSSDLYEQYF.

The chain is built from TRBV27 and TRBJ1-5; TRBD1 matches 10 bases. The CDR3 runs 15 residues. Germline V gives CDR1 MNHEY, CDR2 SMNVEV (reference sequence). J lost 2 bases, V lost 6 bases, and 4 bases had no gene match. CDR3 bases: TGTGCCAGCAGAACCGGGACAGGGGGCAATCAGCCCCAGCATTTT. This encodes CASRTGTGGNQPQHF.

The chain employs TRBV2 and TRBJ2-5; 7 nucleotides line up with TRBD2. The V gene's germline CDR1 is SNHLY and CDR2 FYNNEI. V shed 6 bases, J shed 3 bases, and the junction held 10 bases outside the gene matches. This CDR3 is built from 15 residues. The CDR3 loop reads CASRARRDYKETQYF. The DNA for the CDR3 is TGTGCCAGCAGGGCCCGCCGGGACTACAAAGAGACCCAGTACTTC.

This chain uses TRBV18 with TRBJ1-1; the D gene is possibly TRBD1 (5 bases). CDR1 KGHSH and CDR2 LQKENI come from the germline V gene. Deletions cut 6 bases from V and 3 bases from J, with 8 bases between. The CDR3 totals 12 residues. The CDR3 nucleotides are TGTGCCAGCTCGACGGGGGACACTGAAGCTTTCTTT. As protein: CASSTGDTEAFF.

This clone has just a few counts. The rearrangement links TRBV28 to TRBJ2-5, with D possibly being TRBD2 (7 bases). Trimming took 8 bases from V and 4 from J, leaving 14 bases between them. The CDR3 consists of 13 residues. Germline CDR1 is MDHEN and CDR2 is SYDVKM. The CDR3 nucleotides are TGTGCCAGCGTTTTGGGGGGGGCAGAGACCCAGTACTTC. The encoded protein is CASVLGGAETQYF.